The clone carrying this T cell receptor beta chain has a count of ten or more. The data belong to a study of T-cell reconstitution after alpha-beta-depleted transplantation in children. Library preparation (for TCRbeta) was performed with unique molecular identifiers. TCRdb reanalysed the PCR reads using MiXCR and keeps one entry per CDR3 protein. The data hold over 550,000 distinct CDR3 sequences, with roughly a tenth observed a single time. This sequence was found in a human donor who donated a stem cell graft to a child with acute myeloid leukemia. The sample consisted of PBMCs from the stem cell graft donor, taken from the stem cell graft.

This CDR3 reads CASRLGTDREAFF. For the CDR3, the DNA is TGTGCCAGCAGACTAGGGACAGACCGGGAAGCTTTCTTT. The chain uses TRBV12-3 or TRBV12-4 and TRBJ1-1; 7 positions match TRBD1. The junction had 9 bases not matched to a gene; V was cut back by 6 bases and J by 8 bases. This CDR3 comprises 13 residues.